This T cell receptor (beta chain) emerged from a study of T cell changes during pregnancy in multiple sclerosis. Libraries were prepared by immunoSEQ multiplex PCR; TCRdb keeps only in-frame clonotypes and omits some of them. The data show more than 30,000 clones, approximately 89% seen once. The germline V gene encodes CDR1 SGHTA and CDR2 FQGNSA. The CDR3 is 15 residues long. The trim removed 1 base at V and 8 bases at J, leaving 6 bases unmatched. The clonotype comes from a female donor with multiple sclerosis, enrolled in a pregnancy study. The chain is built from TRBV7-2 and TRBJ2-1; 9 positions match TRBD2. The sequencing here drew on CD8+ T cells from peripheral blood mononuclear cells, taken in the second trimester of pregnancy. CDR3 nucleotide sequence: TGTGCCAGCAGCTTAGTGGCGGGAGGGAACTATGAGCAGTTCTTC. As protein: CASSLVAGGNYEQFF.